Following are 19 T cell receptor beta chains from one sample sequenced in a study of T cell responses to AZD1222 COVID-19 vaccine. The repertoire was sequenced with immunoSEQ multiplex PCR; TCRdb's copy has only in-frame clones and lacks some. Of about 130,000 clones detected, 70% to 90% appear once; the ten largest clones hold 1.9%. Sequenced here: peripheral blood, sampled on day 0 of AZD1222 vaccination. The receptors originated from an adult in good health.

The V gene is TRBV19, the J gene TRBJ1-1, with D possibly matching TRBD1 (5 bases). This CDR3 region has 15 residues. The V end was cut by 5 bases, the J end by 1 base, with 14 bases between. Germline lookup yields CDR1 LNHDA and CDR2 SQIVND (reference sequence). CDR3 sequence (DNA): TGTGCCAGTAGTTCCGTGAGGGGAGAGAACACTGAAGCTTTCTTT. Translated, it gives CASSSVRGENTEAFF.

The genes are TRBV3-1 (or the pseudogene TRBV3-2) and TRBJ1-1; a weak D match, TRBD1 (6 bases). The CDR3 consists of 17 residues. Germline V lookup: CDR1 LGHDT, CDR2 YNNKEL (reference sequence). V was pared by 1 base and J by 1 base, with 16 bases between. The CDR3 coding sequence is TGTGCCAGCAGCCAAGGGATCGCAGGGGCGGAGAACACTGAAGCTTTCTTT. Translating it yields CASSQGIAGAENTEAFF.

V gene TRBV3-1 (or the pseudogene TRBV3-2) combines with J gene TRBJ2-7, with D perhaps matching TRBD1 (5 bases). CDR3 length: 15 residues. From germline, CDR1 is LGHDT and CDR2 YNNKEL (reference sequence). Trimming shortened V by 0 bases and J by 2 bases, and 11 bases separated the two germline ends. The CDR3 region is CASSQDTRGPYEQYF. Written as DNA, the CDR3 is TGTGCCAGCAGCCAAGATACAAGGGGCCCCTACGAGCAGTACTTC.

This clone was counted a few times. The DNA for the CDR3 is TGTGCCAGCAGTTTATATCGGACAGGGGGCTCACCCCTCCACTTT. It encodes CASSLYRTGGSPLHF. The J gene is TRBJ1-6, the V gene TRBV28; TRBD1 matches at 11 bases. V dropped 1 base and J dropped 10; count of bases not matched to a gene: 3. The CDR3 is made up of 15 amino acids. CDR1 and CDR2 (germline): MDHEN, SYDVKM.

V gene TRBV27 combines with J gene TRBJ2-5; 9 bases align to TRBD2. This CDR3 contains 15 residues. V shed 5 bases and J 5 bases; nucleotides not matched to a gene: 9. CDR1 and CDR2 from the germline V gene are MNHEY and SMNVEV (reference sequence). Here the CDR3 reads CASSTGGGARETQYF. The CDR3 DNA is TGTGCCAGCAGTACCGGCGGGGGGGCCCGGGAGACCCAGTACTTC.

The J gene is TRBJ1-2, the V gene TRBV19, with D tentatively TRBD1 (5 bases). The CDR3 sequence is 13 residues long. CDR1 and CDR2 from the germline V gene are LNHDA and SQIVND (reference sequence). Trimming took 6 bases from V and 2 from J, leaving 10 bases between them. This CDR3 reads CASSPGRNYGYTF. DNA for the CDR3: TGTGCCAGTAGCCCGGGACGGAACTATGGCTACACCTTC.

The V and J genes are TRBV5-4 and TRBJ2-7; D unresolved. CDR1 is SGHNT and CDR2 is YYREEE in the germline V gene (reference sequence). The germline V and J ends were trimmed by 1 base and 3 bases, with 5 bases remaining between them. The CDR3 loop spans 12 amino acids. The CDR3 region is CASSLTDYEQYF. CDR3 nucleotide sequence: TGTGCCAGCAGCTTGACAGACTACGAGCAGTACTTC.

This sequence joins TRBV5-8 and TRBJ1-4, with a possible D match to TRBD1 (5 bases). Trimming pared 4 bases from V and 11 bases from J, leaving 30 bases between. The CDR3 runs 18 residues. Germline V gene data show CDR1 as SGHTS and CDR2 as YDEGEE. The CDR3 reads CASSPISLIGAPNSKLFF. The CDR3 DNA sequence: TGTGCCAGCAGCCCAATATCTCTAATTGGGGCACCTAACTCTAAACTGTTTTTT.

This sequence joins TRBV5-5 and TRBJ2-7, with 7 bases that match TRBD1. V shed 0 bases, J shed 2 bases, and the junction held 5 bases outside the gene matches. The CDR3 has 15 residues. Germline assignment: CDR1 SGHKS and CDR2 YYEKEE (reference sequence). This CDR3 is CASSLGTGDTYEQYF. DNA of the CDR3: TGTGCCAGCAGCTTGGGGACAGGCGATACCTACGAGCAGTACTTC.

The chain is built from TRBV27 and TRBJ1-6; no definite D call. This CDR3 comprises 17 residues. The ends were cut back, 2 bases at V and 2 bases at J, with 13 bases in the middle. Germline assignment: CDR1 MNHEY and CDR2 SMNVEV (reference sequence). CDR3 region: CASSLTREDAYNSPLHF. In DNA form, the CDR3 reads TGTGCCAGCAGTTTAACCCGCGAGGATGCCTATAATTCACCCCTCCACTTT.

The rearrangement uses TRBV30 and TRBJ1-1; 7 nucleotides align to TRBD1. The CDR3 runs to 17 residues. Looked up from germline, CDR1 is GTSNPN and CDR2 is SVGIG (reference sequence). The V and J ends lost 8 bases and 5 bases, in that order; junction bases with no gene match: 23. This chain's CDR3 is CAASSRGRQVWNTEAFF. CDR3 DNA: TGTGCCGCTTCCTCCAGGGGGAGACAAGTGTGGAATACTGAAGCTTTCTTT.

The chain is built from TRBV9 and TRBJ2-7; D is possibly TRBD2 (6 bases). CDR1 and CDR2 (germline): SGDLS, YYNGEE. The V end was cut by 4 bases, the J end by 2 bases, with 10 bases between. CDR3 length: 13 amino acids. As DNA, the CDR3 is TGTGCCAGCAGCCCCCCGGGGGCCTACGAGCAGTACTTC. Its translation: CASSPPGAYEQYF.

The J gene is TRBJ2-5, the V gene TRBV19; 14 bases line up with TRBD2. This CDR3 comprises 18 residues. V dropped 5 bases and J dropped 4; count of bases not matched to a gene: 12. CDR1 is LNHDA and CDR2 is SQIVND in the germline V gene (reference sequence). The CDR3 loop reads CASSPAGLAGVRGETQYF. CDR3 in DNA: TGTGCCAGTAGTCCGGCGGGACTAGCGGGAGTAAGAGGAGAGACCCAGTACTTC.

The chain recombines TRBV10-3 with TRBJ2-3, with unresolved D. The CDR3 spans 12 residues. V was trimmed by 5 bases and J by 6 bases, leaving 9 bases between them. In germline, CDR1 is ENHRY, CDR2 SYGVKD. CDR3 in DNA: TGTGCCATCAGTCAAATCGGGGATACGCAGTATTTT. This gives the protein CAISQIGDTQYF.

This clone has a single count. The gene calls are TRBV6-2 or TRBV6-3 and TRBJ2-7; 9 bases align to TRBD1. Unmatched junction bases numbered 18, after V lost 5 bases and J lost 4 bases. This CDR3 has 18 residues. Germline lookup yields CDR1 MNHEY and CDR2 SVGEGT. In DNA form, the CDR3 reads TGTGCCAGCAGTCACCCTACTCCGACCGGGACAGGGCGATACGAGCAGTACTTC. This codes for CASSHPTPTGTGRYEQYF.

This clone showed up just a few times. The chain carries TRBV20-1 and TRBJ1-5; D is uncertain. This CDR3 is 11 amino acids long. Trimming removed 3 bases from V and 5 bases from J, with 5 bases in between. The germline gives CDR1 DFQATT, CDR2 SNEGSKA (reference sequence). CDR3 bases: TGCAGTGCTAGTGCAGATCAGCCCCAGCATTTT. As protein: CSASADQPQHF.

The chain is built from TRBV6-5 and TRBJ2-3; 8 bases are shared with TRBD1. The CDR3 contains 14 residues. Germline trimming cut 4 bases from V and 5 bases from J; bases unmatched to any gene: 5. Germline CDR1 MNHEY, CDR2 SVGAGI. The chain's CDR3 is CASSSPGQVDTQYF. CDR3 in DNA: TGTGCCAGCAGTTCCCCGGGACAGGTAGATACGCAGTATTTT.

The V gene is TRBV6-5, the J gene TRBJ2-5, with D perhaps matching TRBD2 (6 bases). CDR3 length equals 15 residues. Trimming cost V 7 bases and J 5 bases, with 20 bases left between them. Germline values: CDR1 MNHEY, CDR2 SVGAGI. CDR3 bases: TGTGCCAGCAACTTGGGGCGGGGCCGAGACGAGACCCAGTACTTC. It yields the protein CASNLGRGRDETQYF.

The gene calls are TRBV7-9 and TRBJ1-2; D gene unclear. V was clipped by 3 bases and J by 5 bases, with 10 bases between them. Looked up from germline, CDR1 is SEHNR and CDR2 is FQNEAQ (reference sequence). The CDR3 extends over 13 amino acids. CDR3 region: CASSLVPHYGYTF. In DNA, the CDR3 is TGTGCCAGCAGCTTGGTACCTCATTATGGCTACACCTTC.